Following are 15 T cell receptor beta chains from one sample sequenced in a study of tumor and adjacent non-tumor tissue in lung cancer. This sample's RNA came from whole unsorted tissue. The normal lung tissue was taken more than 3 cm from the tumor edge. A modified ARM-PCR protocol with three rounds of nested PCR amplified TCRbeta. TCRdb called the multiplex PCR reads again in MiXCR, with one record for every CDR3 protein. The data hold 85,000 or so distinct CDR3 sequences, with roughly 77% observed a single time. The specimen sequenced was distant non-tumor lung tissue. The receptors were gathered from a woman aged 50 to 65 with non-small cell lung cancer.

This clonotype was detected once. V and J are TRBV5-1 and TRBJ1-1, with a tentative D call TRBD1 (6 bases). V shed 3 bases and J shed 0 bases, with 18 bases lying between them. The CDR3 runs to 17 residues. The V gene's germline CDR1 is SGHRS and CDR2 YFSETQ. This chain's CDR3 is CASSSQGSVVMNTEAFF. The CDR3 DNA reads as TGCGCCAGCAGCTCCCAGGGGTCGGTAGTAATGAACACTGAAGCTTTCTTT.

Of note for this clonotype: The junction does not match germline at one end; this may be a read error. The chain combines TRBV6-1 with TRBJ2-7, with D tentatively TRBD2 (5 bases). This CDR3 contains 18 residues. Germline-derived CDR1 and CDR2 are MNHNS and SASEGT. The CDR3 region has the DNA TGTGCCAGAAGTCCATTAACTCCGGGATCACTAAGCTCCTACGAGCAATACTTC. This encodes CARSPLTPGSLSSYEQYF.

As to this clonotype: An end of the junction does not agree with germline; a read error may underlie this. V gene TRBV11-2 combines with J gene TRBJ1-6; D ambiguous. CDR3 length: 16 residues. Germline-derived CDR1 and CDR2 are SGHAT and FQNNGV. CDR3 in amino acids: CASSSAGVSYGSTLHF. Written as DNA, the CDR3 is TGTGCCAGCAGCTCCGCGGGAGTGAGCTATGGTTCAACCCTCCACTTT.

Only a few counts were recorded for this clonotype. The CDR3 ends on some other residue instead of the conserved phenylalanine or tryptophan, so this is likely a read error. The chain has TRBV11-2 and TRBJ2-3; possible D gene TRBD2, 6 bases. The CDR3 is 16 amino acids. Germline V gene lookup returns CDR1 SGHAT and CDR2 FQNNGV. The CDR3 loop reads CASSLRGQLATDMQYC. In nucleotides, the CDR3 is TGTGCCAGCAGCTTGCGGGGCCAGCTAGCGACAGATATGCAGTATTGT.

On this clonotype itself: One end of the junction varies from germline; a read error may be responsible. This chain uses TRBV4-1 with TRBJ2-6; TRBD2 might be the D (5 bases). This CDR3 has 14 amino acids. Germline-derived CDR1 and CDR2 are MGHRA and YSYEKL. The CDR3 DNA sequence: TGCACCAGCAACCAGGACTGTGGGGCCAACGTCCTGACTTTC. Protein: CTSNQDCGANVLTF.

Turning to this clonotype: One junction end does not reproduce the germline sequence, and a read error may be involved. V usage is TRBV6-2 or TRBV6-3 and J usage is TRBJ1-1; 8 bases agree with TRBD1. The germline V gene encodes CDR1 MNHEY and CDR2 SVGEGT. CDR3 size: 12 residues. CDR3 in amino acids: CVVYGTGLEAIF. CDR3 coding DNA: TGTGTCGTCTATGGGACAGGACTCGAAGCTATCTTT.

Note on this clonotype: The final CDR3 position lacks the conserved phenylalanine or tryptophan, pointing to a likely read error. Written as DNA, the CDR3 is TGTGCCAGCAGTTTAGCGCTAAGGTGGCTGGAAAACGAGCAGTACTTA. Its protein product is CASSLALRWLENEQYL. The chain uses TRBV12-3 or TRBV12-4 and TRBJ2-7; D unclear. CDR3 size: 16 residues. V lost 0 bases and J 5 bases, leaving 17 bases between the germline ends.

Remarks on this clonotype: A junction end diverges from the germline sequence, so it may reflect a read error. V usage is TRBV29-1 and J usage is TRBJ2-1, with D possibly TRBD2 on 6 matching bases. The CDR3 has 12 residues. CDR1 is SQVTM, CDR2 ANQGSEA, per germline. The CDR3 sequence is CSIEDRTGVQFF. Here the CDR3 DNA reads TGCAGCATTGAAGATCGCACGGGAGTGCAGTTCTTC.

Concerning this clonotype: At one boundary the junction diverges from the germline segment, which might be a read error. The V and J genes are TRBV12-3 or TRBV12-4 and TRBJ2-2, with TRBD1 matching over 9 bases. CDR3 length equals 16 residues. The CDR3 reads CVSSLGTGTNTGKLFF. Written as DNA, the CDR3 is TGTGTCAGCAGTTTGGGGACAGGGACAAACACCGGGAAGCTGTTTTTC.

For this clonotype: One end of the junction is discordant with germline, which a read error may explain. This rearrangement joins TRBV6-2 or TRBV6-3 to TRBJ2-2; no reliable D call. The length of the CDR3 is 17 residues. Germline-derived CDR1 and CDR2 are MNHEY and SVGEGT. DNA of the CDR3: TGTGTCAGCAGTGCAGACTCCGGTACGGCGACCATCGGGGAGCTGTTTTTT. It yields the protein CVSSADSGTATIGELFF.

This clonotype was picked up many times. The chain's CDR3 is CASTLGQGGYEQYF. CDR3 bases: TGTGCCAGCACCTTGGGACAGGGCGGCTACGAGCAGTACTTC. This chain links TRBV11-2 with TRBJ2-7, with 9 bases lining up with TRBD1. The germline CDR1 and CDR2 sequences are SGHAT and FQNNGV. This CDR3 has 14 residues. Trimming took 7 bases from V and 3 from J; bases not matched to a gene: 7.

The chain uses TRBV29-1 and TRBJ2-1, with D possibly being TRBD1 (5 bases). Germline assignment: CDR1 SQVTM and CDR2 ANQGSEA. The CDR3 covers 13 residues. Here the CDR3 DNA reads TGCCGCGCTGCTGGCAGGGACTACAATGAGCAGTTCTTC. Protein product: CRAAGRDYNEQFF.

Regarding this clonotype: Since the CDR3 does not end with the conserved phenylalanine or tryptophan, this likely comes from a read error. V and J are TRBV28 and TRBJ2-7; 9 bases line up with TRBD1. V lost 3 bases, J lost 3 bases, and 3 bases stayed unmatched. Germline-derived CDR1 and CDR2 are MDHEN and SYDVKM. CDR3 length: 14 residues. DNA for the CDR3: TGTGCCAGCAGTTTCCCGGGACAGGGCTACGAGCAGTACTAC. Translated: CASSFPGQGYEQYY.

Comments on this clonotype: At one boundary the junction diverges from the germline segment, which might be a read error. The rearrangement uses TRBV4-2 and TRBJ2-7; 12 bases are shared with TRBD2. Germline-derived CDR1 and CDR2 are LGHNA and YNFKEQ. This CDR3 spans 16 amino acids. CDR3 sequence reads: CAGSQDVTSGSYEQYF. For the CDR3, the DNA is TGTGCCGGCAGCCAAGATGTGACTAGCGGGAGTTACGAGCAGTACTTC.

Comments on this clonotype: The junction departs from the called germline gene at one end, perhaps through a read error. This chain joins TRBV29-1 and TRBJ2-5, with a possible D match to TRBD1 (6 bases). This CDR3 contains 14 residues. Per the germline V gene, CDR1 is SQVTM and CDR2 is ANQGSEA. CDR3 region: CSLETGWNAETQYF. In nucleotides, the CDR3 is TGCAGCCTTGAAACAGGGTGGAATGCGGAGACCCAGTACTTC.